The 27 T cell receptor beta chains presented below share a single source sample, sequenced in a study of shared T cell receptors in the human thymus (dated by TCRdb to 2020 to 2022). The receptor library was made with the immunoSEQ multiplex PCR assay. TCRdb stores this immuneACCESS table with in-frame sequences only. Part of the clones is absent; in the studies checked, under half of the shortfall reflects unresolved V genes, and no reason is known for the rest. The sample table lists more than 550,000 clones, roughly 86% of them with a count of one. The ten largest clonotypes hold more than 0.009% of the sample. The same data also contributed to another study, on human thymus T cells.

The specimen was thymocytes. The source is a boy in the first two years of life with a congenital heart defect. Donor details come from another sample of the same person, matched by shared clones.

The rearrangement uses TRBV5-6 and TRBJ2-1; TRBD2 matches 7 bases. The CDR3 consists of 13 residues. The germline V gene encodes CDR1 SGHDT and CDR2 YYEEEE. The J segment lost 8 bases and the V segment lost 6 bases, leaving 8 bases of the junction unmatched. The CDR3 reads CASTMGGCDEQFF. CDR3 sequence (DNA): TGTGCCAGCACCATGGGAGGGTGCGATGAGCAGTTCTTC.

The table lists this clone with a count of one. The chain couples TRBV9 to TRBJ2-3; 7 positions agree with TRBD1. The CDR3 length is 14 residues. Per germline, CDR1 SGDLS and CDR2 YYNGEE. Germline trimming cut 2 bases from V and 2 bases from J; bases unmatched to any gene: 2. CDR3 sequence (DNA): TGTGCCAGCAGCGTCAAGGGGGCCACAGATACGCAGTATTTT. Its translation is CASSVKGATDTQYF.

The chain employs TRBV9 and TRBJ2-5, with 12 bases matching TRBD2. Per germline, CDR1 SGDLS and CDR2 YYNGEE. V gave up 0 bases and J gave up 7 bases; unmatched junction bases: 4. The CDR3 is 15 residues long. Here the CDR3 reads CASSVESGLAGTQYF. CDR3 in DNA: TGTGCCAGCAGCGTAGAGTCGGGACTAGCGGGGACCCAGTACTTC.

This sequence joins TRBV5-1 and TRBJ1-4; D call uncertain. The germline V and J ends were trimmed by 0 bases and 1 base, with 7 bases remaining between them. Germline V gene sequence: CDR1 SGHRS, CDR2 YFSETQ. This CDR3 region has 15 residues. CDR3 sequence: CASSLVRGTNEKLFF. The CDR3 DNA reads as TGCGCCAGCAGCTTGGTTCGGGGAACTAATGAAAAACTGTTTTTT.

This chain joins TRBV7-8 and TRBJ2-7; TRBD2 matches 11 bases. V was clipped by 0 bases and J by 0 bases; unmatched bases: 7. CDR1 SGHVS and CDR2 FQNEAQ come from the germline V gene. The CDR3 is 18 amino acids. The CDR3 DNA follows: TGTGCCAGCAGCTTAGCCCTGACTAGCGGGGACAGCTCCTACGAGCAGTACTTC. It specifies CASSLALTSGDSSYEQYF.

DNA of the CDR3: TGTGCCAGCAGCCAGACTTCTAGCGGAGCCTACGAGCAGTACTTC. Translated, it gives CASSQTSSGAYEQYF. The chain joins TRBV14 to TRBJ2-7, with 7 bases identical to TRBD2. Germline CDR1 SGHDN, CDR2 FVKESK. The CDR3 covers 15 residues. V shed 3 bases, J shed 2 bases, and the junction held 7 bases outside the gene matches.

The genes are TRBV18 and TRBJ2-5; D is possibly TRBD1 (6 bases). The CDR3 totals 15 residues. The V end lost 0 bases, the J end lost 5 bases, and 13 bases lay between the germline ends. The germline V gene has CDR1 KGHSH and CDR2 LQKENI. The CDR3 is CASSPPKGVWETQYF. The CDR3 nucleotides read TGTGCCAGCTCACCACCGAAGGGGGTATGGGAGACCCAGTACTTC.

V usage is TRBV27 and J usage is TRBJ1-5; no clear D. V lost 11 bases and J 7 bases, leaving 18 bases between the germline ends. The CDR3 is made up of 13 amino acids. CDR1 MNHEY and CDR2 SMNVEV come from the germline V gene (reference sequence). The CDR3 here is CADNLWGDQPQHF. CDR3 nucleotide sequence: TGTGCCGATAATTTATGGGGAGACCAGCCCCAGCATTTT.

The chain uses TRBV7-9 and TRBJ2-7, with 7 bases matching TRBD1. J gave up 0 bases and V 3 bases, and 8 bases lay outside the gene matches. The CDR3 sequence is 16 residues long. Germline CDR1 reads SEHNR; CDR2 reads FQNEAQ (reference sequence). The CDR3 region has the DNA TGTGCCAGCAGCTTTAGGGGGCAGTTAAACTCCTACGAGCAGTACTTC. Translation gives CASSFRGQLNSYEQYF.

The rearrangement joins TRBV27 to TRBJ1-1, with 9 bases lining up with TRBD1. CDR1 is MNHEY, CDR2 SMNVEV, per germline (reference sequence). CDR3 length: 14 amino acids. V shed 5 bases and J 4 bases; nucleotides not matched to a gene: 5. The CDR3 DNA is TGTGCCAGCAGTCGGGACAGGGCGGGCACTGAAGCTTTCTTT. The encoded protein is CASSRDRAGTEAFF.

The chain uses TRBV5-1 and TRBJ2-7, with D possibly being TRBD2 (6 bases). The CDR3 totals 14 residues. The V and J ends lost 7 bases and 3 bases respectively, with 17 bases between them. Per germline, CDR1 SGHRS and CDR2 YFSETQ. In DNA form, the CDR3 reads TGCGCCAGCGAGTGGAAGAGGGGACTCTACGAGCAGTACTTC. This encodes CASEWKRGLYEQYF.

V usage is TRBV14 and J usage is TRBJ2-5; possible D gene TRBD1, 6 bases. The CDR3 covers 13 residues. Germline V gene sequence: CDR1 SGHDN, CDR2 FVKESK. The V end was cut by 5 bases, the J end by 0 bases, with 7 bases between. CDR3 DNA sequence: TGTGCCAGCAGCAGGGGGTACCAAGAGACCCAGTACTTC. It codes for CASSRGYQETQYF.

The chain joins TRBV7-2 to TRBJ1-2; D perhaps matches TRBD1 (6 bases). Germline V gives CDR1 SGHTA, CDR2 FQGNSA. Deletions cut 3 bases from V and 4 bases from J, with 15 bases between. The CDR3 is 15 residues long. The CDR3 here is CASSFRPQGTYGYTF. In DNA form, the CDR3 reads TGTGCCAGCAGCTTCCGACCCCAGGGGACCTATGGCTACACCTTC.

V and J are TRBV7-9 and TRBJ1-4, with 9 positions matching TRBD1. Trimming at V came to 5 bases and at J to 8 bases, leaving 9 bases not matched to a gene. Germline V gene sequence: CDR1 SEHNR, CDR2 FQNEAQ (reference sequence). There are 15 residues in the CDR3. DNA of the CDR3: TGTGCCAGCAGCCCCACCGGGACAGGGCCAGAAAAACTGTTTTTT. Its translation is CASSPTGTGPEKLFF. Full variable domain (rest looked up from reference TRBV7-9 and TRBJ1-4): DTGVSQNPRHKITKRGQNVTFRCDPISEHNRLYWYRQTLGQGPEFLTYFQNEAQLEKSRLLSDRFSAERPKGSFSTLEIQRTEQGDSAMYLCASSPTGTGPEKLFFGSGTQLSVL.

On this clone itself: Other DNA sequences from this sample encode an identical CDR3 as well. This chain links TRBV28 with TRBJ1-1; D call uncertain. The CDR3 runs 11 residues. Germline CDR1 reads MDHEN; CDR2 reads SYDVKM. V was clipped by 6 bases and J by 1 base, with 3 bases between them. CDR3 amino acids: CASSRNTEAFF. The CDR3 region has the DNA TGTGCCAGCAGCAGGAACACTGAAGCTTTCTTT.

The chain has TRBV19 and TRBJ1-5; the match to TRBD1 covers 8 bases. The CDR3 consists of 14 residues. Germline lookup yields CDR1 LNHDA and CDR2 SQIVND (reference sequence). The ends lost 6 bases at V and 0 bases at J; junction bases unmatched: 1. CDR3 loop: CASRTGDSNQPQHF. In DNA, the CDR3 is TGTGCCAGTAGGACAGGGGATAGCAATCAGCCCCAGCATTTT.

J is TRBJ1-5 and V is TRBV2, with 9 bases fitting TRBD1. Germline loops: CDR1 SNHLY, CDR2 FYNNEI. V lost 5 bases to trimming and J lost 2 bases; unmatched junction nucleotides: 10. The CDR3 has 17 amino acids. The DNA of the CDR3 is TGTGCCAGCAGTTACAACAGGGGGCGGATAGGCAATCAGCCCCAGCATTTT. Encoded protein: CASSYNRGRIGNQPQHF.

The chain carries TRBV14 and TRBJ2-7; weak D call: TRBD2 (6 bases). The CDR3 consists of 15 residues. With 3 bases removed from V and 4 bases from J, the gap between germline ends came to 16 bases. Germline V gene data show CDR1 as SGHDN and CDR2 as FVKESK. DNA of the CDR3: TGTGCCAGCAGCCACAGGGAGGTAAAGGTTTACGAGCAGTACTTC. Translating it yields CASSHREVKVYEQYF.

The rearrangement uses TRBV7-2 and TRBJ2-2; 13 nucleotides align to TRBD2. Germline CDR1 and CDR2: SGHTA and FQGNSA. The CDR3 has 18 residues. Trimming took 2 bases from V and 0 from J; bases not matched to a gene: 3. As DNA, the CDR3 is TGTGCCAGCAGCTTACCACTAGCGGGAGGGCCGAACACCGGGGAGCTGTTTTTT. Protein product: CASSLPLAGGPNTGELFF.

The rearrangement links TRBV7-2 to TRBJ2-5; D might be TRBD2 (7 bases). V dropped 4 bases and J dropped 2 bases, with 17 bases sitting between them. This CDR3 is built from 16 residues. The germline CDR1 and CDR2 sequences are SGHTA and FQGNSA. CDR3 in amino acids: CASSSERRGGQETQYF. The CDR3 DNA sequence: TGTGCCAGCAGCTCAGAACGTAGGGGGGGACAAGAGACCCAGTACTTC. The full variable domain, its missing parts supplied by reference TRBV7-2 and TRBJ2-5, is GAGVSQSPSNKVTEKGKDVELRCDPISGHTALYWYRQSLGQGLEFLIYFQGNSAPDKSGLPSDRFSAERTGGSVSTLTIQRTQQEDSAVYLCASSSERRGGQETQYFGPGTRLLVL.

This sequence joins TRBV9 and TRBJ1-2, with TRBD1 identical over 8 bases. The CDR3 spans 13 residues. The germline V gene encodes CDR1 SGDLS and CDR2 YYNGEE. The trim removed 3 bases at V and 6 bases at J, leaving 4 bases unmatched. For the CDR3, the DNA is TGTGCCAGCAGCGCCTCGGACAGGGATGGCTACACCTTC. It codes for CASSASDRDGYTF.

This chain links TRBV5-1 with TRBJ2-7; 7 nucleotides align to TRBD1. V shed 7 bases and J 3 bases; nucleotides not matched to a gene: 10. The CDR3 is made up of 14 amino acids. Per germline, CDR1 SGHRS and CDR2 YFSETQ. CDR3 in amino acids: CASQERPGGYEQYF. CDR3 nucleotides: TGCGCCAGCCAAGAGCGTCCAGGGGGCTACGAGCAGTACTTC.

J is TRBJ2-1 and V is TRBV12-2; the table's D call, TRBD2, has no DNA check behind it. TRBV12-2 is deemed a pseudogene. The CDR3 is made up of 14 amino acids. The CDR3 bases are TGCCCCCCTGCGAGGGTAGCGGGAGACAATGAGCAGTTCTTC. It encodes CPPARVAGDNEQFF.

This chain's CDR3 is CATSARFTPGSIYLDIWGNTEAFF. CDR3 DNA sequence: TGTGCCACCAGCGCCCGTTTCACCCCGGGTTCGATATATTTGGACATTTGGGGGAACACTGAAGCTTTCTTT. V and J are TRBV15 and TRBJ1-1; possible D gene TRBD1, 5 bases. CDR3 size: 24 residues. Looked up from germline, CDR1 is LNHNV and CDR2 is YYDKDF (reference sequence). V was shortened by 5 bases and J by 1 base, with 41 bases between the two germline ends.

The chain uses TRBV10-3 and TRBJ2-7; TRBD1 might be the D (5 bases). The CDR3 is 16 amino acids. V lost 0 bases and J lost 2, with 14 bases in between. Germline V gives CDR1 ENHRY, CDR2 SYGVKD. The CDR3 bases are TGTGCCATCAGTGAGTCTGCCAGGGATCCTGCCTACGAGCAGTACTTC. Translating gives CAISESARDPAYEQYF.

The genes are TRBV6-5 and TRBJ1-1; no definite D call. CDR3 size: 14 residues. From germline, CDR1 is MNHEY and CDR2 SVGAGI. The V gene lost 10 bases and the J gene lost 1 base, with 16 bases spanning the gap. The CDR3 sequence is CATKTTRENTEAFF. CDR3 in DNA: TGTGCCACCAAGACTACGAGGGAGAACACTGAAGCTTTCTTT.

This sequence joins TRBV5-6 and TRBJ2-7; possibly TRBD2 for D (6 bases). Trimming removed 0 bases at V and 5 bases at J, with 18 bases between. The germline V gene encodes CDR1 SGHDT and CDR2 YYEEEE. The CDR3 has 16 amino acids. In DNA form, the CDR3 reads TGTGCCAGCAGCTTGGTGGGCACCCCCGGGAGCCACGAGCAGTACTTC. Residues: CASSLVGTPGSHEQYF.